The clone carrying this T cell receptor beta chain was detected only a few times. Antigen: not known. These data are taken from a study of cytomegalovirus exposure and HLA in healthy donors. Trimming took 2 bases from V and 4 from J, leaving 11 bases between them. From germline, CDR1 is MGHRA and CDR2 YSYEKL. There are 14 residues in the CDR3. Vbeta (60) and Jbeta (13) primers were used in the PCR. Original data processing: A follow-up analysis tallied 60 million to 85 million unique TCR beta chains, 8.5 million to 14 million shared. Data came from immunoSEQ multiplex PCR; TCRdb stores just in-frame clones and leaves some out. That table furnishes V, J and clone size, whereas the DNA furnished D and trimming. This table has 180,000 or so clones, over 75% appearing once. Study-wide findings and caveats: Accurate prediction of most subjects' HLA-A and HLA-B alleles from TCR beta sequences was reported.

Samples came from healthy bone marrow donors. The sequence was collected from a man in his fifties in good health and CMV-seropositive. The sequenced material came from PBMCs. The rearrangement links TRBV4-1 to TRBJ1-1; perhaps TRBD1 as D (5 bases). As DNA, the CDR3 is TGCGCCAGCAGCCAACTGACAGCACTCACTGAAGCTTTCTTT. Residues: CASSQLTALTEAFF.